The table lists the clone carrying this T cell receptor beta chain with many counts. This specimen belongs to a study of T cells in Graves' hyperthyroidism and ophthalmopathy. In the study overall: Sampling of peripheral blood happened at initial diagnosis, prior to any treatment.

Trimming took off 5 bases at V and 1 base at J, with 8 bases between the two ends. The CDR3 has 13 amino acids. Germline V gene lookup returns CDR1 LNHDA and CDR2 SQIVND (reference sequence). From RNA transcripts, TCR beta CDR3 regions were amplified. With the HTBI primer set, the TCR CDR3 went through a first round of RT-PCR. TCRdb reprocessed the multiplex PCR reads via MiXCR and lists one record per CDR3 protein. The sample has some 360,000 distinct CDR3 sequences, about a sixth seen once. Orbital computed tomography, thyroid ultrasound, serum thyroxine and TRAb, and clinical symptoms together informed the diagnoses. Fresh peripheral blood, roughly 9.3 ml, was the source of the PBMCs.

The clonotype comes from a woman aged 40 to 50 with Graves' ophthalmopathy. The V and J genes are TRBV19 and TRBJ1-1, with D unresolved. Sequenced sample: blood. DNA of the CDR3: TGTGCCAGTAGTGACGGCACGAACACTGAAGCTTTCTTT. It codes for CASSDGTNTEAFF.